Described below is a single T cell receptor beta chain sequence and its context. The antigen remains unidentified. This sample is part of a study of blood T cells in healthy people across ages. This CDR3 is 15 amino acids long. With 6 bases removed from V and 6 bases from J, the gap between germline ends came to 17 bases. From germline, CDR1 is MDHEN and CDR2 SYDVKM. Regarding the study as a whole: Both naive CD4+ cell counts and diversity were greater in long-lived donors than in aged donors.

Next came a second PCR, run for about 6 to 11 cycles, which used a sample-barcoded 5' primer along with a J-beta primer mix. A template-switch adaptor that had 12 random nucleotides put a tag on each cDNA molecule. TCRdb redid the calling of the 5' RACE reads with MiXCR, one entry per CDR3 protein. The data contain about 2 million distinct CDR3 sequences, 49% of them seen just once; the ten biggest clones take up 2.1%. Each donor supplied around 9.6 milliliters of peripheral blood. PBMCs, at least 6.5 million per sample, were isolated. The specimen sequenced was blood. The receptor's source is a woman aged 40 to 50 in good health. J is TRBJ1-4 and V is TRBV28; D might be TRBD1 (6 bases). CDR3 sequence (DNA): TGTGCCAGCAGGGGCGGGGGGGCTACCTATGAAAAACTGTTTTTT. Translating gives CASRGGGATYEKLFF.